Sequencing of this TCR beta chain was carried out in a study of cytomegalovirus exposure and HLA in healthy donors (dated by TCRdb to 2017 to 2019). Looking at the study overall: An earlier analysis of a few hundred of the donors reported over 250 Gb of sequence data and 117 million unique TCR beta sequences obtained from 180 million or so T cells. In an earlier analysis of 500 to 650 of the donors, high-throughput TCR beta sequencing was used to judge whether each TCR beta V gene segment behaved as functional or pseudogenic. In a later genetic analysis, genome-wide SNP genotypes for about 65% of the roughly 700 donors were used, and that subset was treated as a discovery cohort. In a later analysis, previously published TCR beta repertoires from 550 to 750 donors were re-analyzed and high-resolution HLA genotyping was added so that TCR occurrence patterns could be studied. Besides the first cohort of approximately 710 subjects, a separate validation cohort made up of over 100 different subjects was used. On average, 235,054 unique TCR beta nucleotide sequences were sequenced per donor among 300 to 500 genotyped donors of the cohort, with approximately 18% of those sequences being non-productive. Rather than using new phenotypic data, the later analysis identified candidate immune exposures from TCR beta sequences and from how often those sequences occurred across donors. The number of typed donors differed by locus: about 620-640 for A, B, C, DRB1 and DQB1; 500 to 550 for DQA1; 606 for DPA1; and around 490 for DPB1. Several DR-DQ haplotypes were treated as single units for association and clustering because of strong linkage in the cohort. The study profiled the T cell repertoires of approximately 700 subjects by immunosequencing and related them to cytomegalovirus serostatus. Alongside the repertoire data, information on donor age, sex, ethnicity and CMV serostatus was compiled. About 300 gigabases of sequencing data and around 85 million unique TCR sequences made up an early release that covered approximately 650 HLA-typed donors. The aim of the study was to test whether cataloging public T cell receptors could identify signatures of past pathogen exposure. The genetic ancestry cluster associated with self-reported Caucasian donors included 70% to 85% of the 300 to 450 genotyped donors. Class I and class II HLA loci were covered by the typing at four-digit resolution. All discovery cohort repertoires had been generated using a single sequencing platform. The study combined high-throughput TCR immunosequencing, statistical association of individual TCRs with disease status, and machine learning to predict cytomegalovirus infection status. Paper-wide results and their limitations: At a false discovery rate of 0.05, a later analysis linked 16,000 or so TCR beta sequences to specific HLA alleles. Most TCR sequences were observed very rarely across donors, whereas some public TCRs were present in many individuals. This cohort had only TCR beta chains sequenced, and the lack of alpha or paired-chain data limited which features could be detected. Because HLA typing was missing for some donors at each locus, association tests included only the typed subset. The presence/absence analyses assumed that sequencing depth was roughly uniform across donors, and that assumption may not be true. Because the 87-base-pair reads could not distinguish some IMGT-functional V segments, including TRBV6-2 and TRBV6-3, those segments were excluded. In a later genetic analysis, fewer N-insertions in productive TCRs were reported among donors in an Asian-associated ancestry cluster than the approximately 670-donor mean. Most CMV-associated TCR beta chains appeared to be HLA-restricted in a later analysis, and the HLA associations seemed to be driven largely by CMV exposure. Several of the top co-occurrence clusters appeared to be linked to parvovirus B19, influenza, CMV and Epstein-Barr virus, according to a later analysis. An association between a missense DCLRE1C variant and V-gene and J-gene trimming of TCR beta chains was found in a later genetic analysis and replicated in an independent cohort. In a later analysis, TCR association rates were found to vary across HLA loci, with the most associated TCRs seen for DRB1 alleles and the fewest for HLA-C alleles. Linkage disequilibrium might explain the correlated functional status among segregating V segments, but an unknown experimental factor could not be excluded. For the cohort, immune exposure information was limited to CMV serostatus. A cluster of highly shared sequence variants was judged likely to represent a technical artifact of the sequencing pipeline. It was suggested by the authors that the approach could potentially be generalized to other disease states and immunological phenotypes. Three of the identified cytomegalovirus-associated TCR beta chains were confirmed in vitro to be specific for cytomegalovirus antigens. A further reported finding was that TCR beta sequences accurately predicted the HLA-A and HLA-B alleles for most subjects in the first cohort. The study gave a list of some 150 TCR beta chains associated with cytomegalovirus. Assigning TCR associations to individual alleles was difficult when HLA alleles, especially DR and DQ, strongly co-occurred. A later analysis found that HLA-associated TCR beta chains were more clonally expanded and had lower generation probabilities than equally common non-associated chains. An earlier analysis of 587 of the donors showed that most TCR beta V segments appeared in productive rearrangements either about 87% or about 30% of the time, which broadly matched IMGT annotations. Cytomegalovirus status was reported to be diagnosed by the classifier with high specificity and sensitivity in both the original and validation cohorts. The earlier analysis of some 540 of the donors excluded over 15 rarely observed V segments, including chromosome 9 orphons, because counts were too low.

V sheds 5 bases and J sheds 5 bases, leaving 18 bases between their ends. The CDR3 goes from the cysteine to the phenylalanine over 15 residues. The sequence is cut down to CDR3 DNA, 45 bases in frame from base 1. CDR1 and CDR2 were assigned from the germline V gene as SGHTA and FQGNSA. In total, roughly 710 healthy bone marrow donors made up the cohort. All cohort members were sampled while nominally healthy, although unrecorded immune exposures were likely present. The donor was CMV seronegative and belonged to the group of 320 or so seronegative cohort members. Each donor provided a peripheral blood sample, and peripheral blood mononuclear cells were used for TCR beta sequencing. Genomic DNA extraction from the blood cell samples was performed with the Qiagen DNeasy Blood Extraction Kit. Comment on this clone: Its cognate antigen has yet to be identified. Base qualities were left out, and no much larger clone turns up one base away.

The library relied on the immunoSEQ multiplex PCR assay. For the multiplex PCR, a mixture combining 60 forward primers for TCR Vbeta segments and 13 reverse primers for TCR Jbeta segments was used. The CDR3 region of rearranged TCR beta genes was amplified from genomic DNA with a multiplex PCR assay. The amplified TCR beta libraries were sequenced on the Illumina HiSeq System as 87-base-pair reads. The original pipeline was this. In a later analysis, tens of millions of unique TCR beta chains were counted across the roughly 670 repertoires, and approximately 11 million of these chains were shared by at least two donors. Raw reads were error-corrected and collapsed into unique sequences by a nearest-neighbor algorithm in which closely related sequences were merged to remove PCR and sequencing errors. CDR3 sequences were aligned to IMGT reference sequences to assign V, D and J gene segments. For a sequence to be retained, a match of at least six nucleotides was required to both a V gene segment and a J gene segment. Rearrangements were called productive when the CDR3 lacked stop codons and stayed in frame with V and J; all others were non-productive. CDR3 was defined by IMGT convention, running from the second conserved V-encoded cysteine to the conserved J-encoded phenylalanine. The earlier analysis of about 620 of the donors excluded sequences that lacked an unambiguous match to a single V gene segment. In an earlier analysis of roughly 600 of the donors, a V segment was called functional when productive rearrangements were above 56.7%, and segregating when the standard deviation between donors exceeded 5%. A statistical classification framework was built to diagnose cytomegalovirus status from the catalog of TCR beta chain sequences. In a later analysis, TCR nucleotide sequences were compared against IMGT/GENE-DB human TR gene sequences so that V and J genes could be assigned. A later analysis assigned CDR3 sequences and most-parsimonious VDJ recombination scenarios with the TCRdist pipeline. In a later analysis, every TCR beta chain was defined by the combination of its CDR3 amino acid sequence and its V-gene family, and reads without a unique V-gene family were dropped. In a later analysis, some 600 highly shared, low-generation-probability nucleotide sequences were removed to address suspected cross-contamination and a sequencing artifact. A later analysis calculated a clonal expansion index for each public chain from normalized within-repertoire ranks of inferred template counts. In a later analysis, generation probabilities were computed with a VDJ recombination model fitted to out-of-frame rearrangements, and the resulting probabilities were checked against IGoR. Hypergeometric tests were used in a later analysis to score TCR-TCR, TCR-HLA and TCR-CMV co-occurrence, with a repertoire-size bias correction applied to the TCR pairs. False discovery rates were estimated in a later analysis by permuting HLA or CMV assignments 20 times. In a later analysis, co-occurring TCRs were grouped using DBSCAN, and TCRdist sequence similarity was added for clustering within HLA-allele-positive subsets. Co-occurrence clustering excluded repertoires with fewer than 30,000 or more than 120,000 public chains, plus five with anomalous nucleotide sharing. Held by TCRdb, this immuneACCESS table contains in-frame sequences only and omits some clones. Under half of the omission traces to an unresolved V gene where checked; the cause of the rest is unknown. V and J calls and clone size come straight from that table; D and trimming were deduced from the DNA. This sample has about 170,000 clones in its table, and around four fifths of those were observed once. The leading ten clones occupy around 1.3% of the sample.

The V gene is TRBV7-2 and the J gene is TRBJ2-5; a weak D assignment points to TRBD1 (6 bases agree). Sequencing was performed on PBMCs. The sequence was obtained from a boy aged 2 to 10 in good health and CMV-seronegative. CDR3 region: CASSVRQGRGETQYF. The DNA reads TGTGCCAGCAGCGTACGTCAGGGGCGAGGGGAGACCCAGTACTTC.